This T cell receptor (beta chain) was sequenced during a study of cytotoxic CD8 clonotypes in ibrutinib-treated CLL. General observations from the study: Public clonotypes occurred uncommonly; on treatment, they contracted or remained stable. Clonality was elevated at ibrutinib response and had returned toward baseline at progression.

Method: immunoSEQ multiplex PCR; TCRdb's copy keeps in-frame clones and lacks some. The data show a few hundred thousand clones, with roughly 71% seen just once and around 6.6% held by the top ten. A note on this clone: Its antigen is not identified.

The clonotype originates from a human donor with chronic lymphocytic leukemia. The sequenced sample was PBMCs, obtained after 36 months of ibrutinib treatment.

The CDR3 nucleotides read TGTGCCAGCGTATCCGGGGAGGGAGATACGCAGTATTTT. Translating it yields CASVSGEGDTQYF. The chain carries TRBV2 and TRBJ2-3; 7 nucleotides match TRBD2. The J segment lost 5 bases and the V segment lost 8 bases, leaving 7 bases of the junction unmatched. In germline, CDR1 is SNHLY, CDR2 FYNNEI. The CDR3 is made up of 13 amino acids.